Following are 13 T cell receptor beta chains from one sample sequenced in a study of control samples from healthy donors and cancer patients. Produced via immunoSEQ multiplex PCR; TCRdb's table is partial and in-frame only. The data contain 170,000 or so clones, 90% of them singletons. The sample consisted of blood. The receptor set was obtained from a woman in her forties or fifties in good health.

The chain is built from TRBV6-4 and TRBJ2-3; 7 bases line up with TRBD1. The germline V gene has CDR1 MRHNA and CDR2 SNTAGT. V shed 7 bases and J 7 bases; nucleotides not matched to a gene: 17. This CDR3 comprises 16 residues. The CDR3 loop is CASIEDRLDDFNTQYF. CDR3 nucleotide sequence: TGTGCCAGCATCGAGGACAGGCTAGACGATTTTAATACGCAGTATTTT.

This chain links TRBV28 with TRBJ2-5, with D unclear. CDR3 length: 12 amino acids. Germline loops: CDR1 MDHEN, CDR2 SYDVKM. Deletions cut 5 bases from V and 5 bases from J, with 9 bases between. The DNA for the CDR3 is TGTGCCAGCAGTCAAGTTGCGGAGACCCAGTACTTC. Its protein product is CASSQVAETQYF.

The chain uses TRBV6-5 and TRBJ2-7; D ambiguous. V lost 2 bases and J lost 6, with 11 bases in between. CDR3 size: 13 residues. In germline, CDR1 is MNHEY, CDR2 SVGAGI. Here the CDR3 reads CASSYSTGREQYF. DNA for the CDR3: TGTGCCAGCAGTTACAGCACCGGGCGCGAGCAGTACTTC.

This chain links TRBV29-1 with TRBJ2-1, with a weak D call TRBD2 (5 bases). The CDR3 runs to 14 residues. CDR1 and CDR2 from the germline V gene are SQVTM and ANQGSEA. V lost 8 bases, J lost 7 bases, and 21 bases lay in between. As DNA, the CDR3 is TGCAGCTCTCGGACTGGGAGCCGCGAGAATGAGCAGTTCTTC. It codes for CSSRTGSRENEQFF.

This clone came up once. This chain connects TRBV2 to TRBJ1-1; no firm D call. The germline V gene has CDR1 SNHLY and CDR2 FYNNEI. Deletions cut 4 bases from V and 0 bases from J, with 6 bases between. The CDR3 extends over 13 amino acids. The CDR3 DNA sequence: TGTGCCAGCAGTGTGAGTTTGAACACTGAAGCTTTCTTT. This encodes CASSVSLNTEAFF.

The chain has TRBV5-8 and TRBJ2-1, with 7 bases that match TRBD2. CDR3 size: 16 residues. Per germline, CDR1 SGHTS and CDR2 YDEGEE. Unmatched junction bases numbered 12, after V lost 3 bases and J lost 6 bases. CDR3 region: CASSSGGTIKANEQFF. DNA for the CDR3: TGTGCCAGCAGCTCTGGGGGGACTATTAAAGCCAATGAGCAGTTCTTC.

The rearrangement links TRBV4-2 to TRBJ2-7; 15 nucleotides line up with TRBD2. CDR1 and CDR2 from the germline V gene are LGHNA and YNFKEQ. V shed 0 bases and J 2 bases; nucleotides not matched to a gene: 2. The CDR3 length is 17 residues. The CDR3 reads CASSQEGTSGGPYEQYF. The CDR3 nucleotides read TGTGCCAGCAGCCAAGAGGGGACTAGCGGGGGGCCCTACGAGCAGTACTTC.

The rearrangement uses TRBV3-1 (or the pseudogene TRBV3-2) and TRBJ2-2; TRBD2 is a possible D gene (6 bases). CDR1 LGHDT and CDR2 YNNKEL come from the germline V gene (reference sequence). The V end lost 6 bases, the J end lost 6 bases, and 14 bases lay between the germline ends. The CDR3 is 14 amino acids. CDR3 residues: CASSPPGGPGELFF. The DNA of the CDR3 is TGTGCCAGCAGTCCCCCCGGGGGACCCGGGGAGCTGTTTTTT.

The genes are TRBV29-1 and TRBJ1-3, with TRBD1 as a possible D gene (5 bases). This CDR3 is 15 amino acids long. The V gene lost 1 base and the J gene lost 4 bases, with 14 bases spanning the gap. Germline V gives CDR1 SQVTM, CDR2 ANQGSEA. CDR3 in DNA: TGCAGCGTTGAAGTAGGGCTCAGGGCCGGAAACACCATATATTTT. It translates to CSVEVGLRAGNTIYF.

The chain couples TRBV7-9 to TRBJ1-2; D is unclear. Trimming pared 7 bases from V and 8 bases from J, leaving 14 bases between. Germline values: CDR1 SEHNR, CDR2 FQNEAQ (reference sequence). This CDR3 comprises 12 residues. CDR3 in amino acids: CASTHGDTGYTF. In nucleotides, the CDR3 is TGTGCCAGCACCCATGGGGATACGGGCTACACCTTC.

This chain joins TRBV7-9 and TRBJ2-7; 7 bases fit TRBD2. V lost 5 bases to trimming and J lost 5 bases; unmatched junction nucleotides: 12. The length of the CDR3 is 15 residues. Germline lookup yields CDR1 SEHNR and CDR2 FQNEAQ (reference sequence). CDR3 sequence (DNA): TGTGCCAGCAGCCAGACCGGGACTGCGGGAGACGAGCAGTACTTC. It is translated as CASSQTGTAGDEQYF.

The chain joins TRBV9 to TRBJ1-4, with D unclear. In germline, CDR1 is SGDLS, CDR2 YYNGEE. V lost 0 bases to trimming and J lost 0 bases, with 6 bases between them. The CDR3 runs 15 residues. The CDR3 DNA sequence: TGTGCCAGCAGCGTAGATTTTGCAACTAATGAAAAACTGTTTTTT. Translating gives CASSVDFATNEKLFF.

J is TRBJ2-1 and V is TRBV10-2; TRBD2 aligns across 8 bases. The V gene end was trimmed by 9 bases and the J gene end by 7 bases; junction bases not matched to a gene: 14. Per the germline V gene, CDR1 is WSHSY and CDR2 is SAAADI. The CDR3 runs 15 residues. The CDR3 loop is CASGAFSGGINEQFF. CDR3 nucleotide sequence: TGCGCCAGTGGCGCCTTCTCGGGGGGGATTAATGAGCAGTTCTTC.